These T cell receptor beta chains were read from a single sample in a study of blood T cell repertoires in COVID-19. TCRdb's table, derived via immunoSEQ multiplex PCR, lists solely in-frame clones and lacks some. The sample contains fewer than 350,000 clones, roughly 90% of which appear only once. What was sequenced was peripheral blood. All receptors come from a woman in her twenties or thirties with COVID-19, enrolled during active disease. The CDR3 runs from the conserved cysteine through the conserved F or W. Fields, in order: J gene, D gene, V gene, clone size, CDR3 protein, CDR3 DNA. D genes are given only for firm matches. Expanded clones are given a class, and other clones once, few, many or no size at all.

>TRBJ2-1|TRBD2|TRBV3-1/TRBV3-2|-
CASSYTSGGYNEQFF
TGTGCCAGCAGCTACACTAGCGGGGGTTACAATGAGCAGTTCTTC
>TRBJ2-3|TRBD1|TRBV7-9|-
CASSPRGDRGRTADTQYF
TGTGCCAGCAGCCCTAGGGGTGACAGGGGGCGTACGGCAGATACGCAGTATTTT
>TRBJ2-1|-|TRBV4-1|-
CASSQDGAWFNEQFF
TGCGCCAGCAGCCAAGATGGGGCCTGGTTCAATGAGCAGTTCTTC
>TRBJ1-2|-|TRBV11-2|-
CASSLDRTGFYGYTF
TGTGCCAGCAGCTTAGACCGGACGGGATTCTATGGCTACACCTTC
>TRBJ1-2|-|TRBV6-5|once
CASESGSRSYGYTF
TGTGCCAGCGAGTCCGGGAGTCGAAGCTATGGCTACACCTTC
>TRBJ2-3|-|TRBV29-1|-
CSTWSPPDTQYF
TGCAGCACTTGGTCTCCCCCAGATACGCAGTATTTT
>TRBJ2-3|TRBD1|TRBV20-1|-
CSASGTGLDTQYF
TGCAGTGCTAGTGGGACAGGGCTAGATACGCAGTATTTT
>TRBJ1-5|-|TRBV5-1|-
CASSITGVNQPQHF
TGCGCCAGCAGCATTACAGGAGTAAATCAGCCCCAGCATTTT
>TRBJ2-7|TRBD2|TRBV29-1|-
CSVPTREGPSDRSSYEQYF
TGCAGCGTCCCTACAAGGGAGGGCCCAAGCGACCGGAGCTCCTACGAGCAGTACTTC
>TRBJ2-7|-|TRBV5-1|-
CASSLKTGIVEQYF
TGCGCCAGCAGCTTGAAGACAGGCATTGTCGAGCAGTACTTC
>TRBJ1-2|-|TRBV3-1/TRBV3-2|-
CASSQDQGPGYGYTF
TGTGCCAGCAGCCAAGATCAGGGTCCGGGCTATGGCTACACCTTC